This passage covers 30 T cell receptor beta chains from one sample sequenced in a study of T cell repertoires in cytomegalovirus infection. Their target antigens are unknown. TCRdb itself ran the reads through MiXCR, one entry per CDR3 protein. The table includes some 920,000 distinct CDR3 sequences, roughly 31% detected once. The sample consisted of cultured CD8+ T cells from PBMCs, taken from culture after CMV antigen stimulation. The receptor set was obtained from a human donor in good health (CMV status not recorded). Some clones in this sample may be carry-over from other donors' samples.

This clonotype was recorded once. Written as DNA, the CDR3 is TGCGCCAGCAGTGGGGAAGCGGGGGGCTCCGGGGAGCTGTTTTTT. This sequence encodes CASSGEAGGSGELFF. The chain employs TRBV10-1 and TRBJ2-2, with 9 bases that match TRBD2. The CDR3 sequence is 15 residues long. Germline CDR1 WNHNN, CDR2 SYGVQD (reference sequence). V dropped 4 bases and J dropped 6; count of bases not matched to a gene: 6.

A few counts support this clonotype. The CDR3 coding sequence is TGTGCCAGCAGCCCAATGGGTAGTGAGCAGTTCTTC. Translated, it gives CASSPMGSEQFF. V gene TRBV7-9 combines with J gene TRBJ2-1; D unresolved. The CDR3 runs to 12 residues. Trimming removed 5 bases from V and 9 bases from J, with 11 bases in between. The germline gives CDR1 SEHNR, CDR2 FQNEAQ (reference sequence). The full variable domain, in which reference TRBV7-9 and TRBJ2-1 provide the parts outside the CDR3, is DTGVSQNPRHKITKRGQNVTFRCDPISEHNRLYWYRQTLGQGPEFLTYFQNEAQLEKSRLLSDRFSAERPKGSFSTLEIQRTEQGDSAMYLCASSPMGSEQFFGPGTRLTVL.

CDR3 amino acids: CASSYLGLGLETQYF. The DNA of the CDR3 is TGTGCCAGCAGTTACTTGGGTCTAGGGTTGGAGACCCAGTACTTC. V is TRBV6-5 and J is TRBJ2-5; unclear D gene. Between the trimmed V and J ends, which lost 1 base and 5 bases, there was a span of 14 bases. CDR1 is MNHEY and CDR2 is SVGAGI in the germline V gene. This CDR3 is built from 15 residues.

In regard to this clonotype: Germline and junction disagree at one end, which may indicate a read error. The chain has TRBV19 and TRBJ1-2; D remains unclear. The germline gives CDR1 LNHDA, CDR2 SQIVND (reference sequence). The CDR3 length is 18 residues. CDR3 amino acids: CVSSILRGVGLSDYGYTF. DNA for the CDR3: TGTGTCAGTAGTATCCTGCGGGGAGTGGGGTTATCAGACTATGGCTACACCTTC.

This clonotype was recorded a few times. J is TRBJ1-1 and V is TRBV6-5, with a weak D call TRBD1 (5 bases). Germline V gives CDR1 MNHEY, CDR2 SVGAGI. CDR3 length: 15 amino acids. V was shortened by 2 bases and J by 5 bases, with 15 bases between the two germline ends. The CDR3 spells CASSYRGLPATEAFF. CDR3 coding DNA: TGTGCCAGCAGTTACAGGGGACTCCCTGCGACTGAAGCTTTCTTT.

Only a few counts were recorded for this clonotype. The rearrangement joins TRBV6-1 to TRBJ2-7; 14 bases agree with TRBD2. From germline, CDR1 is MNHNS and CDR2 SASEGT. The CDR3 is 17 residues long. Losses at the gene ends were 3 bases for V and 5 bases for J; bases not matched to a gene: 9. Here the CDR3 reads CASSDTPGGLAGDEQYV. The CDR3 DNA follows: TGTGCCAGCAGTGACACCCCAGGGGGACTAGCGGGGGACGAGCAGTACGTC.

This clonotype was seen a few times. The chain joins TRBV7-9 to TRBJ1-4; a weak D match, TRBD1 (6 bases). V was pared by 0 bases and J by 8 bases, with 13 bases between. This CDR3 has 15 residues. Per the germline V gene, CDR1 is SEHNR and CDR2 is FQNEAQ (reference sequence). The CDR3 loop reads CASSLATQGGEKLFF. The CDR3 DNA is TGTGCCAGCAGCTTAGCCACACAGGGAGGAGAAAAACTGTTTTTT.

This clonotype was found many times. The rearrangement joins TRBV7-2 to TRBJ2-1; 11 bases are a match to TRBD2. V dropped 6 bases and J dropped 0; count of bases not matched to a gene: 13. The length of the CDR3 is 19 residues. Germline V CDR1 and CDR2: SGHTA, FQGNSA. CDR3 loop: CASSRMLAGGPSSYNEQFF. The CDR3 DNA reads as TGTGCCAGCAGTCGGATGCTAGCGGGGGGCCCTAGCTCCTACAATGAGCAGTTCTTC.

The chain employs TRBV7-6 and TRBJ2-7; no clear D gene. The V end lost 2 bases, the J end lost 5 bases, and 7 bases lay between the germline ends. The CDR3 extends over 12 amino acids. The germline CDR1 and CDR2 sequences are SGHVS and FNYEAQ. CDR3 loop: CASSLCGDEQYV. CDR3 DNA sequence: TGTGCCAGCAGCTTATGTGGAGACGAGCAGTACGTC.

The J gene is TRBJ2-7, the V gene TRBV7-9; D may correspond to TRBD1 or TRBD2 (6 bases each). The CDR3 is made up of 14 amino acids. Germline V gene data show CDR1 as SEHNR and CDR2 as FQNEAQ (reference sequence). The V gene lost 5 bases and the J gene lost 3 bases, with 14 bases spanning the gap. Here the CDR3 reads CASSPGGFVYEQYF. As DNA, the CDR3 is TGTGCCAGCAGCCCCGGGGGCTTCGTCTACGAGCAGTACTTC.

The rearrangement links TRBV20-1 to TRBJ1-1; a weak D match, TRBD1 (5 bases). The CDR3 spans 13 residues. Germline CDR1 is DFQATT and CDR2 is SNEGSKA (reference sequence). V was clipped by 3 bases and J by 7 bases, with 15 bases between them. The CDR3 loop is CSARVRDRLEAFF. The DNA of the CDR3 is TGCAGTGCTAGGGTCAGGGACCGTCTTGAAGCTTTCTTT.

This clonotype was seen a handful of times. The gene calls are TRBV4-1 and TRBJ1-6; D is undetermined. This CDR3 region has 14 residues. Trimming took 1 base from V and 8 from J, leaving 9 bases between them. The V gene's germline CDR1 is MGHRA and CDR2 YSYEKL. Here the CDR3 reads CASSQGVIYSPLHF. CDR3 bases: TGCGCCAGCAGCCAAGGGGTGATCTATTCACCCCTCCACTTT.

In its sample, this clonotype was seen a few times. The chain joins TRBV24-1 to TRBJ2-1, with TRBD1 identical over 10 bases. The CDR3 extends over 19 amino acids. Trimming at V came to 0 bases and at J to 3 bases, leaving 10 bases not matched to a gene. The germline V gene has CDR1 KGHDR and CDR2 SFDVKD. CDR3 in amino acids: CATSDLRRGTGDNYNEQFF. CDR3 DNA: TGTGCCACCAGTGATTTGCGTCGGGGGACAGGGGACAACTACAATGAGCAGTTCTTC.

This clonotype was counted a few times. The genes are TRBV2 and TRBJ2-1; 10 positions agree with TRBD1. The CDR3 is 16 residues long. Germline assignment: CDR1 SNHLY and CDR2 FYNNEI. V trimming: 7 bases; J trimming: 4 bases; junction bases outside the gene matches: 10. CDR3 sequence reads: CASNDRGLGGYNEQFF. The CDR3 DNA reads as TGTGCCAGCAACGACAGGGGGCTCGGCGGATACAATGAGCAGTTCTTC. Looking up the rest from reference TRBV2 and TRBJ2-1 gives the full variable domain: EPEVTQTPSHQVTQMGQEVILRCVPISNHLYFYWYRQILGQKVEFLVSFYNNEISEKSEIFDDQFSVERPDGSNFTLKIRSTKLEDSAMYFCASNDRGLGGYNEQFFGPGTRLTVL.

This clonotype was counted a few times. Relative to the germline gene, one junction end is altered; a read error may explain this. The chain couples TRBV19 to TRBJ2-7; TRBD2 matches at 8 bases. Germline CDR1 and CDR2: LNHDA and SQIVND (reference sequence). The length of the CDR3 is 14 residues. Here the CDR3 DNA reads TGTGCCAGTAGTGCGGGACTAGTCTCCAACGAGCAGTACTTC. The encoded protein is CASSAGLVSNEQYF.

In this sample, this clonotype turned up a few times. The chain employs TRBV28 and TRBJ1-2; D not certain. V lost 3 bases, J lost 1 base, and 15 bases lay in between. The CDR3 contains 16 residues. Germline CDR1 is MDHEN and CDR2 is SYDVKM. The CDR3 reads CASSFWTSGGNYGYTF. The CDR3 DNA reads TGTGCCAGCAGTTTTTGGACGTCGGGCGGTAACTATGGCTACACCTTC.

The sample holds a few counts of this clonotype. V usage is TRBV6-2 or TRBV6-3 and J usage is TRBJ1-1, with 9 bases aligning to TRBD1. The junction had 8 bases not matched to a gene; V was cut back by 7 bases and J by 8 bases. The CDR3 runs to 13 residues. Germline V gene sequence: CDR1 MNHEY, CDR2 SVGEGT. The CDR3 region has the DNA TGTGCCAGCAATATACAGGGGGCTGCAGAAGCTTTCTTT. This sequence encodes CASNIQGAAEAFF.

Details on this clonotype: Germline is not matched at one junction end, which may reflect a read error. V and J are TRBV4-1 and TRBJ1-2, with D possibly matching TRBD1 (5 bases). This CDR3 region has 17 residues. Germline V gives CDR1 MGHRA, CDR2 YSYEKL. CDR3 in DNA: TGTGCCAGCAGCCCCAACCTTCAGACAGAGGACATCTATGGCTACACCTTC. Translated: CASSPNLQTEDIYGYTF.

V is TRBV20-1 and J is TRBJ2-1; possibly TRBD1 for D (6 bases). V was cut by 6 bases and J by 5 bases, with 14 bases left in between. This CDR3 is built from 13 residues. Germline values: CDR1 DFQATT, CDR2 SNEGSKA (reference sequence). The CDR3 sequence: CSAGTTTNNEQFF. CDR3 nucleotide sequence: TGCAGTGCCGGGACAACCACTAACAATGAGCAGTTCTTC.

This clonotype was detected only a few times. The rearrangement links TRBV18 to TRBJ2-7; no reliable D call. V was cut by 3 bases and J by 2 bases, with 11 bases left in between. The CDR3 runs 14 residues. Germline lookup yields CDR1 KGHSH and CDR2 LQKENI. CDR3 DNA sequence: TGTGCCAGCTCACCCGGTAGTGGAACCTACGAGCAGTACGTC. Its translation is CASSPGSGTYEQYV.

This clonotype turned up a few times. The J gene is TRBJ2-1, the V gene TRBV5-1; 12 nucleotides align to TRBD2. The CDR3 totals 18 residues. From germline, CDR1 is SGHRS and CDR2 YFSETQ. Losses at the gene ends were 1 base for V and 1 base for J; bases not matched to a gene: 6. The CDR3 sequence is CASSLRLAGGYSYNEQFF. CDR3 bases: TGCGCCAGCAGCTTGCGGCTAGCGGGGGGGTATTCCTACAATGAGCAGTTCTTC. Based on the CDR3 plus reference TRBV5-1 and TRBJ2-1, the full variable domain is KAGVTQTPRYLIKTRGQQVTLSCSPISGHRSVSWYQQTPGQGLQFLFEYFSETQRNKGNFPGRFSGRQFSNSRSEMNVSTLELGDSALYLCASSLRLAGGYSYNEQFFGPGTRLTVL.

This clonotype was observed at least ten times. The chain has TRBV12-3 or TRBV12-4 and TRBJ2-3; tentative D call: TRBD2 (7 bases). This CDR3 has 19 residues. Deletions cut 4 bases from V and 2 bases from J, with 25 bases between. CDR3 in DNA: TGTGCCAGCAGTTCCTCGAAGGCCGGGGGGCCCTTGCCCACAGATACGCAGTATTTT. This sequence encodes CASSSSKAGGPLPTDTQYF.

This clonotype was recorded a few times. This chain links TRBV6-1 with TRBJ1-1; TRBD1 matches 9 bases. Germline V lookup: CDR1 MNHNS, CDR2 SASEGT. The CDR3 extends over 13 amino acids. V shed 7 bases and J 4 bases; nucleotides not matched to a gene: 4. Here the CDR3 reads CASMGQGVTEAFF. The CDR3 region has the DNA TGTGCCAGCATGGGACAGGGAGTCACTGAAGCTTTCTTT.

The table lists this clonotype with a few counts. This sequence joins TRBV7-9 and TRBJ2-7, with D maybe TRBD1 (6 bases). Germline V CDR1 and CDR2: SEHNR, FQNEAQ (reference sequence). The CDR3 sequence is 15 residues long. With 5 bases removed from V and 0 bases from J, the gap between germline ends came to 14 bases. The CDR3 sequence: CASSQADRNSYEQYV. DNA for the CDR3: TGTGCCAGCAGCCAGGCGGACAGAAACTCCTACGAGCAGTACGTC.

This clonotype was seen a few times. The chain couples TRBV14 to TRBJ2-4; 7 bases map to TRBD1. J lost 3 bases, V lost 0 bases, and 14 bases had no gene match. The CDR3 totals 19 residues. Germline values: CDR1 SGHDN, CDR2 FVKESK. Written as DNA, the CDR3 is TGTGCCAGCAGCCAAGAGGCAGGAACAGGGGATTATGTCAAAAACATTCAGTACTTC. Translating it yields CASSQEAGTGDYVKNIQYF.

At least ten counts were recorded for this clonotype. The rearrangement joins TRBV7-6 to TRBJ2-3, with 7 bases lining up with TRBD1. Germline CDR1 SGHVS, CDR2 FNYEAQ. This CDR3 comprises 14 residues. Losses at the gene ends were 2 bases for V and 1 base for J; bases not matched to a gene: 0. The CDR3 sequence is CASSLTGGTDTQYF. The CDR3 DNA reads TGTGCCAGCAGCTTAACAGGGGGCACAGATACGCAGTATTTT.

A few counts support this clonotype. The chain is built from TRBV13 and TRBJ2-2; the match to TRBD2 covers 9 bases. J gave up 6 bases and V 4 bases, and 15 bases lay outside the gene matches. Looked up from germline, CDR1 is PRHDT and CDR2 is FYEKMQ (reference sequence). The CDR3 totals 18 residues. DNA for the CDR3: TGTGCCAGCAGCTCGCCCGATGGAGCGGGGGGACTAGCCGGGGAGCTGTTTTTT. Translated, it gives CASSSPDGAGGLAGELFF.

This chain uses TRBV19 with TRBJ2-1, with D tentatively TRBD1 (6 bases). CDR1 is LNHDA and CDR2 is SQIVND in the germline V gene (reference sequence). V was trimmed by 4 bases and J by 10 bases, leaving 11 bases between them. CDR3 length: 12 amino acids. The CDR3 protein is CASSTPGTEQFF. In DNA, the CDR3 is TGTGCCAGTAGTACCCCAGGGACAGAGCAGTTCTTC.

With regard to this clonotype: This may be a read error, as it is one base from a much larger clone. The V and J genes are TRBV7-3 and TRBJ2-3; TRBD2 might be the D (6 bases). The germline V gene has CDR1 SGHTA and CDR2 FQGTGA. This CDR3 region has 19 residues. The CDR3 protein is CVSSPRGPGLSRRIDTQYF. DNA of the CDR3: TGTGTCAGCAGCCCCCGTGGACCGGGACTCTCTCGAAGGATCGATACGCAGTATTTT.

The genes are TRBV6-5 and TRBJ2-4; D is tentatively TRBD1 or TRBD2 (5 bases each). From germline, CDR1 is MNHEY and CDR2 SVGAGI. CDR3 size: 13 residues. CDR3 in amino acids: CATVGLGQNIQYF. The CDR3 DNA is TGTGCGACCGTGGGCCTGGGACAAAACATTCAGTACTTC.